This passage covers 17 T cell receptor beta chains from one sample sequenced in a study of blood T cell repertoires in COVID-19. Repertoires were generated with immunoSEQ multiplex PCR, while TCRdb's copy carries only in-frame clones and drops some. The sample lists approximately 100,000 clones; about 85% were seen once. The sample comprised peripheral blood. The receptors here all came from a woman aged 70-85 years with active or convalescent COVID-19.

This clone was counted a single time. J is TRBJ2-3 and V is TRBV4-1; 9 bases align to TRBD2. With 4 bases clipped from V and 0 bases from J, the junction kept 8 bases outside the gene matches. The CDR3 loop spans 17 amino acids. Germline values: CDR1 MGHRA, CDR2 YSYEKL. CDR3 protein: CASSLRLAADSTDTQYF. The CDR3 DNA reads TGCGCCAGCAGCCTGCGACTAGCGGCAGATAGCACAGATACGCAGTATTTT.

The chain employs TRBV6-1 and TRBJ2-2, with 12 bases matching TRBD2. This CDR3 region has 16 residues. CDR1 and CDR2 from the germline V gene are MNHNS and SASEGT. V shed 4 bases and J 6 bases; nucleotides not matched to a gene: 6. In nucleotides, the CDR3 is TGTGCCAGCAGTGCATCTAGCGGGGGGGCCTCCGGGGAGCTGTTTTTT. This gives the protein CASSASSGGASGELFF.

CDR3 sequence (DNA): TGCGCCAGCAGCTCGGGACTAGCGGGAGGGTTGGATACGCAGTATTTT. Translating it yields CASSSGLAGGLDTQYF. The chain employs TRBV5-1 and TRBJ2-3; 16 positions agree with TRBD2. The V gene end was trimmed by 3 bases and the J gene end by 6 bases; junction bases not matched to a gene: 4. The CDR3 is 16 amino acids. Germline loops: CDR1 SGHRS, CDR2 YFSETQ.

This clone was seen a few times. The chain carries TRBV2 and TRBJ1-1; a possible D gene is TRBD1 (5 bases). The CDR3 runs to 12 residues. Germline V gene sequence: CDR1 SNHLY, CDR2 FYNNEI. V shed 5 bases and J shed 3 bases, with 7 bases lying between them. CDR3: CASSLQDTEAFF. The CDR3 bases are TGTGCCAGCAGTTTACAGGACACTGAAGCTTTCTTT.

The CDR3 nucleotides read TGTGCCAGCAGCCTAATGAGACTAGCGGGGGGATTCTACGAGCAGTACTTC. It yields the protein CASSLMRLAGGFYEQYF. The chain uses TRBV7-2 and TRBJ2-7; 13 positions agree with TRBD2. Germline CDR1 and CDR2: SGHTA and FQGNSA. The V segment lost 5 bases and the J segment 3 bases; nucleotides outside the gene matches: 10. This CDR3 comprises 17 residues.

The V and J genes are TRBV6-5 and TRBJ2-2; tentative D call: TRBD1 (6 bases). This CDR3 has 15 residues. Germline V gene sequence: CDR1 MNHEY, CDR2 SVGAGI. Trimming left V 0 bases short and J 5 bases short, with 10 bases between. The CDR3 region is CASSYSIQGTGELFF. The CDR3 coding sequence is TGTGCCAGCAGTTACTCGATACAGGGAACCGGGGAGCTGTTTTTT.

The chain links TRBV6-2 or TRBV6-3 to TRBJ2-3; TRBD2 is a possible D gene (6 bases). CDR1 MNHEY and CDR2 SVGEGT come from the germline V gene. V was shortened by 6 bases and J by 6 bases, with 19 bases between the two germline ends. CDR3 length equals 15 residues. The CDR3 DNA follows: TGTGCCAGCAGCCCTTTGGGACTTACACAGGATACGCAGTATTTT. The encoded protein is CASSPLGLTQDTQYF.

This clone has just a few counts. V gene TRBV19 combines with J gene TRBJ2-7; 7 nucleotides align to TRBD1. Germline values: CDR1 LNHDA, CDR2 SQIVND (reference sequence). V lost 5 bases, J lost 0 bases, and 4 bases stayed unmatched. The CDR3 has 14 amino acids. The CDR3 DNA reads TGTGCCAGTAGTTCCGGACAGGCCTCCTACGAGCAGTACTTC. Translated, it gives CASSSGQASYEQYF.

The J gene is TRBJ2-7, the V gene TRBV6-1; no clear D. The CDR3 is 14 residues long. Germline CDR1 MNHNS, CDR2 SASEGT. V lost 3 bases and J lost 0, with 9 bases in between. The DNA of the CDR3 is TGTGCCAGCAGTGATGTGACACGCTCCTACGAGCAGTACTTC. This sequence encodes CASSDVTRSYEQYF.

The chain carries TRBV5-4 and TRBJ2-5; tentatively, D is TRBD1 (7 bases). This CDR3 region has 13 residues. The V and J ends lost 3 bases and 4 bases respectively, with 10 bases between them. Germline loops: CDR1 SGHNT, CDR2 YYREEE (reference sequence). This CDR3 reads CASSWRDRETQYF. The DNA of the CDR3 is TGTGCCAGCAGCTGGAGGGACAGAGAGACCCAGTACTTC.

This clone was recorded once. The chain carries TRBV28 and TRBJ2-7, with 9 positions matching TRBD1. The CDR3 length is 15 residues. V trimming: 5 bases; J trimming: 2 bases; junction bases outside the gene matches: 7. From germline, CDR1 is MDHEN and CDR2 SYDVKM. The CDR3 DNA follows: TGTGCCAGCAGTCTGGGACAGGGCCCCCCCTACGAGCAGTACTTC. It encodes CASSLGQGPPYEQYF.

This CDR3 reads CATSRRQGNYGYTF. The CDR3, as DNA: TGTGCCACCAGCAGAAGACAGGGAAACTATGGCTACACCTTC. The chain links TRBV15 to TRBJ1-2, with 7 bases identical to TRBD1. CDR1 is LNHNV, CDR2 YYDKDF, per germline (reference sequence). This CDR3 spans 14 amino acids. V shed 2 bases, J shed 2 bases, and the junction held 2 bases outside the gene matches.

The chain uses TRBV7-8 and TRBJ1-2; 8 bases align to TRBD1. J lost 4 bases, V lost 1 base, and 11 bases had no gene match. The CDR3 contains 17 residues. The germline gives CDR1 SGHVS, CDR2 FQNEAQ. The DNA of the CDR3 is TGTGCCAGCAGCTTAGTGTGGGGACAGGCCGCCATCTATGGCTACACCTTC. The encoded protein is CASSLVWGQAAIYGYTF.

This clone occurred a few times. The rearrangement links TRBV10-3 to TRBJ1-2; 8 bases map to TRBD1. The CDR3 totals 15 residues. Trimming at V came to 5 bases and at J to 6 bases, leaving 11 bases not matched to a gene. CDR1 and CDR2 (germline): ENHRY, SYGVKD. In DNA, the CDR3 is TGTGCCATCAGTCAAGGACAGGGAAAGGAAGATGGCTACACCTTC. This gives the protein CAISQGQGKEDGYTF.

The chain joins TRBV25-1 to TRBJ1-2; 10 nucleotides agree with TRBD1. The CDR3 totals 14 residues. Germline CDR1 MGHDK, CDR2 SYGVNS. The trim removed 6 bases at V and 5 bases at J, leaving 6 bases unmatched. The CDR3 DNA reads TGTGCCAGCAGGGAGGACAGGGGGAGGTATGGCTACACCTTC. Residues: CASREDRGRYGYTF.

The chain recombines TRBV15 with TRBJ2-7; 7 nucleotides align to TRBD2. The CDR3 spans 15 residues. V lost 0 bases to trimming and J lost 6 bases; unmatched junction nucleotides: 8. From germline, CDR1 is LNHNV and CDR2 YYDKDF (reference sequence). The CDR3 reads CATSRDSRLASEQYF. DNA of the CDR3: TGTGCCACCAGCAGAGACTCGCGACTAGCATCCGAGCAGTACTTC.

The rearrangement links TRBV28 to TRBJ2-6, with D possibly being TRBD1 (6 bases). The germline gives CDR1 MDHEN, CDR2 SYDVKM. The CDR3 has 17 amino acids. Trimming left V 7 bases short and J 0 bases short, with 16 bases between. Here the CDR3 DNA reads TGTGCCAGCAAAAATATAGGGACACTCTCTGGGGCCAACGTCCTGACTTTC. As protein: CASKNIGTLSGANVLTF. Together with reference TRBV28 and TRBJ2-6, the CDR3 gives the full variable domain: DVKVTQSSRYLVKRTGEKVFLECVQDMDHENMFWYRQDPGLGLRLIYFSYDVKMKEKGDIPEGYSVSREKKERFSLILESASTNQTSMYLCASKNIGTLSGANVLTFGAGSRLTVL.